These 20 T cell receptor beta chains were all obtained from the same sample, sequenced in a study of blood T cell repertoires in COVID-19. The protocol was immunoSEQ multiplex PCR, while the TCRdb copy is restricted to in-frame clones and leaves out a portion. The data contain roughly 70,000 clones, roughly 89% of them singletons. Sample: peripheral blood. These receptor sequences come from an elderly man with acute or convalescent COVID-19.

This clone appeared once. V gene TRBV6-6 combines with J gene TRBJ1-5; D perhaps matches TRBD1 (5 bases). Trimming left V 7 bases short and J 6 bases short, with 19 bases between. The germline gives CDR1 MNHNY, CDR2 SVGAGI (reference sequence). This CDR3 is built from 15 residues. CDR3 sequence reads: CASMYGGERSQPQHF. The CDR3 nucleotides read TGTGCCAGCATGTACGGGGGTGAAAGGAGTCAGCCCCAGCATTTT.

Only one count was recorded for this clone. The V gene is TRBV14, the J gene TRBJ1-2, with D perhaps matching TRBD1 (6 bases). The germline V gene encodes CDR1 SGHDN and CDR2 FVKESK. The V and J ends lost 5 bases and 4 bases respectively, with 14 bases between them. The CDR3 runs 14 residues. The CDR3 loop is CASSERTDSYGYTF. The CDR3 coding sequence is TGTGCCAGCAGCGAGCGGACAGATAGCTATGGCTACACCTTC.

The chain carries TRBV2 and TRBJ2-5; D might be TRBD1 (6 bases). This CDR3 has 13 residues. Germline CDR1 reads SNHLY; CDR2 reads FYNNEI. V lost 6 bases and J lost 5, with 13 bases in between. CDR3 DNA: TGTGCCAGCAGCGATACAGGGCTGGAGACCCAGTACTTC. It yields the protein CASSDTGLETQYF.

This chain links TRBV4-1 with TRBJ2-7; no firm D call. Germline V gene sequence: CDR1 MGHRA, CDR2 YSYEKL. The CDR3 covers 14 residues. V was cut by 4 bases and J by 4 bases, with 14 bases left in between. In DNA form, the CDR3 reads TGCGCCAGCAGCCTGGGCCATGCCGGTTACGAGCAGTACTTC. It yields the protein CASSLGHAGYEQYF.

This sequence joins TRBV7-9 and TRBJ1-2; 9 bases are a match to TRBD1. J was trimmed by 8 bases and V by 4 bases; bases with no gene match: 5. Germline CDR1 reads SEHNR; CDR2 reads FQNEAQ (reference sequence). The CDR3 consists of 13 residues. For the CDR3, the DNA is TGTGCCAGCAGCTCACAGGGGGCGGACGGCTACACCTTC. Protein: CASSSQGADGYTF.

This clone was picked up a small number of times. DNA for the CDR3: TGCGCCAGCAGCTCGCAGGGGCTCATAGACGAGCAGTACTTC. This encodes CASSSQGLIDEQYF. The V call is TRBV5-1, the J call TRBJ2-7; possible D gene TRBD1, 6 bases. Trimming removed 3 bases from V and 5 bases from J, with 15 bases in between. The length of the CDR3 is 14 residues. Germline CDR1 is SGHRS and CDR2 is YFSETQ.

CDR3 DNA sequence: TGCGCCAGCAGCCGGACAGGGGACTATGGCTACACCTTC. Residues: CASSRTGDYGYTF. The J gene is TRBJ1-2, the V gene TRBV5-1, with 9 bases matching TRBD1. Germline V gene lookup returns CDR1 SGHRS and CDR2 YFSETQ. V shed 4 bases and J 3 bases; nucleotides not matched to a gene: 1. The CDR3 is 13 amino acids.

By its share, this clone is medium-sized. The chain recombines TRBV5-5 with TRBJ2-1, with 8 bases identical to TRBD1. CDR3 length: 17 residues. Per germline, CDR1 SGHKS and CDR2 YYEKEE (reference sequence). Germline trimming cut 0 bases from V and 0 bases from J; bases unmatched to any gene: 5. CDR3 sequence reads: CASSLGQGASSYNEQFF. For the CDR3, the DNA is TGTGCCAGCAGCTTGGGGCAGGGGGCGAGCTCCTACAATGAGCAGTTCTTC.

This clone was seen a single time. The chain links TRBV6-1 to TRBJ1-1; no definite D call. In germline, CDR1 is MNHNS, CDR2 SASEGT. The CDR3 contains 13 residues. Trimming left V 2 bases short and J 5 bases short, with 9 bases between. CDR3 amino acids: CASSEIAGTEAFF. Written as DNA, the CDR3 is TGTGCCAGCAGTGAAATAGCGGGAACTGAAGCTTTCTTT.

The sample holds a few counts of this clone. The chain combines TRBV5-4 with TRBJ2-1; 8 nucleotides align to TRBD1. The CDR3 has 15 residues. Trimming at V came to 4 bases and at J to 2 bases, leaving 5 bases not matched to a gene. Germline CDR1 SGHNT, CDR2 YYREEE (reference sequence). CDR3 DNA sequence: TGTGCCAGCAGCCCAGGGGGCTTTGCCTACAATGAGCAGTTCTTC. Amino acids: CASSPGGFAYNEQFF.

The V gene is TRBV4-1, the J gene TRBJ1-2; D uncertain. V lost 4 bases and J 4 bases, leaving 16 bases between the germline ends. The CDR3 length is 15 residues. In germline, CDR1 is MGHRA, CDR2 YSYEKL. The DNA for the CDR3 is TGCGCCAGCAGCCCTCCTAGCGAGAAAACCTATGGCTACACCTTC. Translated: CASSPPSEKTYGYTF.

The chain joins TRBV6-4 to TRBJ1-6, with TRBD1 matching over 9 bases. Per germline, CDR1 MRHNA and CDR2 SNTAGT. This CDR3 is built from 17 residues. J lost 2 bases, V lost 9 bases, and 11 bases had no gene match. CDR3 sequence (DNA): TGTGCCAGGACGACAGGGGGGGCGGTCCCCTATAATTCACCCCTCCACTTT. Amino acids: CARTTGGAVPYNSPLHF.

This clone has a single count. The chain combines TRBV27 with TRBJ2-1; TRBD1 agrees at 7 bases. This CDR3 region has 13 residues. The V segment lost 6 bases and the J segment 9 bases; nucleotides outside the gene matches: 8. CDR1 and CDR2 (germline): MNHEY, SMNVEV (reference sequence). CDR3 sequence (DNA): TGTGCCAGCAGCTTGGACAGGCGCAGTGAGCAGTTCTTC. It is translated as CASSLDRRSEQFF.

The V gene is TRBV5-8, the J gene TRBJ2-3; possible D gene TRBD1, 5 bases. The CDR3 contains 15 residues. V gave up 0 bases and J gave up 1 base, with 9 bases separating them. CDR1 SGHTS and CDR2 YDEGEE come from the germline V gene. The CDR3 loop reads CASSLEGRGTDTQYF. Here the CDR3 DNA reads TGTGCCAGCAGCTTGGAAGGCAGGGGCACAGATACGCAGTATTTT.

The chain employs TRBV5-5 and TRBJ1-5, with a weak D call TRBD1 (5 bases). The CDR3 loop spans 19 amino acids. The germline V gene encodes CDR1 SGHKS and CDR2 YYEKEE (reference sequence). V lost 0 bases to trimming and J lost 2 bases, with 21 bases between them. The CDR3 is CASSLAPTGQGFGNQPQHF. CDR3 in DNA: TGTGCCAGCAGCTTGGCCCCAACGGGCCAGGGTTTCGGCAATCAGCCCCAGCATTTT.

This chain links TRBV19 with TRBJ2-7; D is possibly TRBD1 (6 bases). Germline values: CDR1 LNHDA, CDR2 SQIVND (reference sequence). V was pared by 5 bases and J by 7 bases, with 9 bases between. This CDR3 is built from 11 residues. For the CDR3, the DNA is TGTGCCAGTAGTGCCGGGACAGAGCAGTACTTC. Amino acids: CASSAGTEQYF. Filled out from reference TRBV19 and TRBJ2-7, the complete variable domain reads DGGITQSPKYLFRKEGQNVTLSCEQNLNHDAMYWYRQDPGQGLRLIYYSQIVNDFQKGDIAEGYSVSREKKESFPLTVTSAQKNPTAFYLCASSAGTEQYFGPGTRLTVT.

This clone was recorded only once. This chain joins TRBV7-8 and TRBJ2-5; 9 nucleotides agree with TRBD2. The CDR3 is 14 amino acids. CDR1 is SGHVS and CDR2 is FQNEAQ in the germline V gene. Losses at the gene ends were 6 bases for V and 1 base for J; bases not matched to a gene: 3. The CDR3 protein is CASRLREGQETQYF. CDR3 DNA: TGTGCCAGCAGACTGCGGGAGGGCCAAGAGACCCAGTACTTC. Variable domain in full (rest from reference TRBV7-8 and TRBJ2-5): GAGVSQSPRYKVAKRGQDVALRCDPISGHVSLFWYQQALGQGPEFLTYFQNEAQLDKSGLPSDRFFAERPEGSVSTLKIQRTQQEDSAVYLCASRLREGQETQYFGPGTRLLVL.

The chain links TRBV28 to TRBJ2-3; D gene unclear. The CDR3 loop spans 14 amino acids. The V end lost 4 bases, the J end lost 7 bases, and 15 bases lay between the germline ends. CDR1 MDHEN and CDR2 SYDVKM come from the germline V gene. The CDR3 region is CASSSQTPANTQYF. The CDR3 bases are TGTGCCAGCAGTTCTCAGACTCCGGCGAATACGCAGTATTTT.

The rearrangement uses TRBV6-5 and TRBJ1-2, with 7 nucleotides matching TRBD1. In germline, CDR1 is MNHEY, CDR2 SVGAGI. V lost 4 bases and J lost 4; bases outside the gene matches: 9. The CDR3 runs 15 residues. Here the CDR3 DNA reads TGTGCCAGCAGTTTCCGACAGGGTGCAAGCTATGGCTACACCTTC. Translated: CASSFRQGASYGYTF.

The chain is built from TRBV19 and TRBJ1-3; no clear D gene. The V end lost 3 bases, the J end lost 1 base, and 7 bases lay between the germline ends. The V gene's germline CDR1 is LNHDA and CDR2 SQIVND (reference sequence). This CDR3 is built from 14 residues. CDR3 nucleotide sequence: TGTGCCAGTAGTATGGGCAGGTCTGGAAACACCATATATTTT. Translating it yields CASSMGRSGNTIYF. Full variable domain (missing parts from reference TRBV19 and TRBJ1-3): DGGITQSPKYLFRKEGQNVTLSCEQNLNHDAMYWYRQDPGQGLRLIYYSQIVNDFQKGDIAEGYSVSREKKESFPLTVTSAQKNPTAFYLCASSMGRSGNTIYFGEGSWLTVV.